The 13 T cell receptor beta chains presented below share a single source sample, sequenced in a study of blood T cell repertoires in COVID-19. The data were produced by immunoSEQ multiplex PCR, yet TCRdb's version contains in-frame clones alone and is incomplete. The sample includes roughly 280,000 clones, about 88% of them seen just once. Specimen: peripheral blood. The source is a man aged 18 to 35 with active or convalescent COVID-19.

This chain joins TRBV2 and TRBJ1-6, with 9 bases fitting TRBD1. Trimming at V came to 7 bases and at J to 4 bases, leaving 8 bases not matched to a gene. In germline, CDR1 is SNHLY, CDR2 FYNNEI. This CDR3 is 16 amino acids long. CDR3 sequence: CASMGDRAKYNSPLHF. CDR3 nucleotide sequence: TGTGCCAGCATGGGGGACAGGGCTAAGTATAATTCACCCCTCCACTTT.

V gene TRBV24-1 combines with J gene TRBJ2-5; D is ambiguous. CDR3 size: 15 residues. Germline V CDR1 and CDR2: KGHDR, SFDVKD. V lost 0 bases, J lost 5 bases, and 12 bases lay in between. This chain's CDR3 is CATSDLSGIPETQYF. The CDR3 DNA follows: TGTGCCACCAGTGATTTGTCTGGCATCCCGGAGACCCAGTACTTC.

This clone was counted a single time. The CDR3: CAWSAAYEQYF. DNA for the CDR3: TGTGCCTGGAGTGCAGCCTACGAGCAGTACTTC. The rearrangement joins TRBV30 to TRBJ2-7; the D is unclear. CDR1 and CDR2 from the germline V gene are GTSNPN and SVGIG (reference sequence). The CDR3 sequence is 11 residues long. The V end lost 1 base, the J end lost 2 bases, and 3 bases lay between the germline ends.

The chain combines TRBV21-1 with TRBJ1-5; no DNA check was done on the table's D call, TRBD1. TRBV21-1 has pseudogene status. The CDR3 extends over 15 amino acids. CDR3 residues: CASSRGQGENQPQHF. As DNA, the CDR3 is TGTGCCAGCAGCAGGGGACAGGGAGAGAATCAGCCCCAGCATTTT.

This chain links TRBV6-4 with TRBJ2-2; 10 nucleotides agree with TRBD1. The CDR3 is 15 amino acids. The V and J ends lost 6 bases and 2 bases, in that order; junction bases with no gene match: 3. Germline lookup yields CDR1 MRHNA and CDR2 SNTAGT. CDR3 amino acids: CASRQTGGNTGELFF. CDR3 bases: TGTGCCAGCAGACAGACAGGGGGCAACACCGGGGAGCTGTTTTTT.

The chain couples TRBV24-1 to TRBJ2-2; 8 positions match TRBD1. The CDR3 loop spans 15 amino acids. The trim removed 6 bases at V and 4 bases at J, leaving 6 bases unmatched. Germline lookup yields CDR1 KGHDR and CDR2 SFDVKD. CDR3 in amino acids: CATSRRTGTTGELFF. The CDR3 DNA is TGTGCCACCAGTAGAAGGACAGGGACCACCGGGGAGCTGTTTTTT.

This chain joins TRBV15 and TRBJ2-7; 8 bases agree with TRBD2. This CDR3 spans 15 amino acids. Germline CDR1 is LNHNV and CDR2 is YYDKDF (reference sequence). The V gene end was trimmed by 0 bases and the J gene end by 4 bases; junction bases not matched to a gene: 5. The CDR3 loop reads CATSRDQGLGYEQYF. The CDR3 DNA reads TGTGCCACCAGCAGAGATCAGGGACTAGGGTACGAGCAGTACTTC.

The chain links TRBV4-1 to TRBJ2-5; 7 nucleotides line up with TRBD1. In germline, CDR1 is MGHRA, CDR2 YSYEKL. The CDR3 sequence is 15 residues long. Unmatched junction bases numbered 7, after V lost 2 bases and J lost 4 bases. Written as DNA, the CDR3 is TGCGCCAGCAGCCAACCCGACAGGGTTTTAGAGACCCAGTACTTC. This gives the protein CASSQPDRVLETQYF.

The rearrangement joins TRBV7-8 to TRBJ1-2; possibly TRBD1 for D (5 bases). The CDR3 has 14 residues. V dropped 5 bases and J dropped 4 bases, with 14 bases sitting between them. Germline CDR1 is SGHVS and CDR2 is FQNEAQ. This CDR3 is CASSRGASSYGYTF. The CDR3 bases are TGTGCCAGCAGCCGGGGCGCCTCCTCCTATGGCTACACCTTC.

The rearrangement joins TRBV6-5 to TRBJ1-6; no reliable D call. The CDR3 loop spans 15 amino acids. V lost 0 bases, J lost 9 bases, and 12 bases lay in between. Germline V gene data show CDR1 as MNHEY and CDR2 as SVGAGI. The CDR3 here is CASSYSNRVVSPLHF. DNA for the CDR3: TGTGCCAGCAGTTACTCGAATCGGGTGGTTTCACCCCTCCACTTT.

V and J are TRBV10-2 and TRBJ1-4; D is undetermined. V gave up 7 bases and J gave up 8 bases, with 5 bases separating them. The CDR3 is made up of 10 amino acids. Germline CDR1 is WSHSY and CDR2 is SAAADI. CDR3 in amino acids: CASMGEKLFF. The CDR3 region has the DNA TGCGCCAGCATGGGCGAAAAACTGTTTTTT.

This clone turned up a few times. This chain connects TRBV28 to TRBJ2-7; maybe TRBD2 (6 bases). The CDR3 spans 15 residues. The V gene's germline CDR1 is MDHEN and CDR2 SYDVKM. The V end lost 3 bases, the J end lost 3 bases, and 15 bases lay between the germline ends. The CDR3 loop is CASSLAGGRGYEQYF. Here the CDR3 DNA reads TGTGCCAGCAGTTTGGCCGGGGGTCGGGGCTACGAGCAGTACTTC.

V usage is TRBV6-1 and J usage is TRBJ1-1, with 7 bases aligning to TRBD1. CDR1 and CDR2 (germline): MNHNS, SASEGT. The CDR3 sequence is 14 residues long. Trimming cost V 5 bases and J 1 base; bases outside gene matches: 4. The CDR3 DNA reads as TGTGCCAGCAGTACCAGACAGGGGAACACTGAAGCTTTCTTT. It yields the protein CASSTRQGNTEAFF.